This T cell receptor beta chain emerged from a study of cytomegalovirus exposure and HLA in healthy donors. V was trimmed by 0 bases and J by 3 bases, leaving 11 bases between them. This CDR3 spans 16 amino acids. CDR1 is MNHEY, CDR2 SVGAGI, per germline. Assay: immunoSEQ multiplex PCR; the TCRdb copy retains only in-frame clones and omits some. The table has over 200,000 clones, around 78% seen once; the top ten hold 5.5% to 6.5%. This chain uses TRBV6-5 with TRBJ2-2, with a possible D match to TRBD1 (6 bases). The receptor was isolated from a woman under 30 in good health and CMV-seronegative. The specimen sequenced was PBMCs. Here the CDR3 reads CASSYSMGAYTGELFF. In DNA form, the CDR3 reads TGTGCCAGCAGTTACTCGATGGGGGCTTACACCGGGGAGCTGTTTTTT.